The clone carrying this TCR beta chain occurred many times. The length of the CDR3 is 13 residues. Trimming stripped 2 bases from V and 9 bases from J, with 11 bases between. Germline CDR1 is MRHNA and CDR2 is SNTAGT. This specimen comes from a study of CD8+CD57+ T cells in acquired aplastic anemia. In the study overall: Sorted CD4+ and CD8+ cells gave an average of 3.2 ug of DNA.

The template used for profiling TCR beta VDJ and CDR3 was genomic DNA. TCRdb reanalysed the reads using MiXCR and keeps one entry per CDR3 protein. Of about 160,000 distinct CDR3 sequences in the sample, roughly 50% are singletons; the top ten hold more than 30%. Patients picked for sequencing had shown CD8+CD57+ cell expansion detected by flow cytometry. At blood sampling, none of the patients had yet received therapy. J is TRBJ2-1 and V is TRBV6-4; D is uncertain. Sequencing was done on a sample of sorted CD4+, CD8+, or CD8+CD57+ T cells (not recorded which) from PBMCs. The sequence came from a human donor with aplastic anemia. The CDR3 sequence is CASSDPPLGEQFF. The DNA of the CDR3 is TGTGCCAGCAGTGACCCTCCGTTAGGTGAGCAGTTCTTC.